This is a list of T cell receptor beta chains from one sample in a study of response to subunit inactivated influenza vaccine. In TCRdb, the RT-PCR reads were re-called with MiXCR into one record per CDR3 protein. The sample lists about 610,000 distinct CDR3 sequences, around 15% occurring once. Sequences were derived from PBMCs from blood, sampled 11 to 12 days after vaccination. These TCRs come from a man aged 45-65 years who received an inactivated influenza vaccine. The CDR3 runs from the conserved cysteine through the conserved F or W. A D gene is named only where the DNA matches it firmly. Clone size appears in some rows only: once, few, many, or a class for an expanded clone.

D gene	V gene	J gene	clone size	CDR3 DNA	CDR3 protein
TRBD1	TRBV5-1	TRBJ2-1	few	TGCGCCAGCAGCTCAGGGGGCCTGCCTAGTGAGCAGTTCTTC	CASSSGGLPSEQFF
NA	TRBV11-2	TRBJ2-1	few	TGTGCCAGCAGCCTACTCCCAACAGAGGTGAATGAGCAGTTCTTC	CASSLLPTEVNEQFF
NA	TRBV19	TRBJ2-7	NA	TGTGCCAGTCTAGGCCAGAACTCCTACGAGCAGTACTTC	CASLGQNSYEQYF
NA	TRBV12-3/TRBV12-4	TRBJ1-4	NA	TGTGCCAGCAGTTTCTCAGGGGCTAGAGCTAATGAAAAACTGTTTTTT	CASSFSGARANEKLFF
NA	TRBV20-1	TRBJ2-2	NA	TGCAGTGCCTCGGCGGCCACCGGGGAGCTGTTTTTT	CSASAATGELFF
TRBD1	TRBV13	TRBJ2-2	NA	TGTGCCAGCAGCCAGGGACAGGGCGCCGGGGAGCTGTTTTTT	CASSQGQGAGELFF
NA	TRBV20-1	TRBJ2-3	NA	TGCAGTGCCGACCAACTGGGAGATACGCAGTATTTT	CSADQLGDTQYF
TRBD2	TRBV4-3	TRBJ2-3	NA	TGCGCCAGCAGCCAAGATCCCCTAGCGGGAACCACAGATACGCAGTATTTT	CASSQDPLAGTTDTQYF
NA	TRBV7-9	TRBJ2-1	NA	TGTGCCAGCAGCTTAGCTTTTTGGGCAGGGCGGGACAATGAGCAGTTCTTC	CASSLAFWAGRDNEQFF
TRBD1	TRBV7-6	TRBJ2-1	few	TGTGCCAGCAGCACCGCGCGTTTACAGGGGTTTTCCTACAATGAGCAGTTCTTC	CASSTARLQGFSYNEQFF
NA	TRBV30	TRBJ2-3	NA	TGTGCCTGGAGGGCGGACGGATCTAGCACAGATACGCAGTATTTT	CAWRADGSSTDTQYF
NA	TRBV30	TRBJ1-1	many	TGTGCCTGGACCCCCCGTCAACCAAACACTGAAGCTTTCTTT	CAWTPRQPNTEAFF
TRBD2	TRBV7-3	TRBJ2-1	NA	TGTGCCAGCAGCTTAACTACGAGCGGGAGGGCCAATTACAATGAGCAGTTCTTC	CASSLTTSGRANYNEQFF
TRBD2	TRBV4-1	TRBJ2-7	NA	TGCGCCAGCAGCCAGCTAGCGGGGGCCCCTTCCTACGAGCAGTACTTC	CASSQLAGAPSYEQYF
NA	TRBV7-9	TRBJ2-1	many	TGTGCCAGCAGCTTAGTGCGGGCGGAGCGAGGCTTCTTC	CASSLVRAERGFF
NA	TRBV13	TRBJ2-1	many	TGTGCCAGCAGCTTTAGTCTCGGGAGATCCAATGAGCAGTTCTTC	CASSFSLGRSNEQFF
NA	TRBV5-1	TRBJ1-4	NA	TGCGCCAGCAGCTTGGCTGGACGGGAAAATGAAAAACTGTTTTTT	CASSLAGRENEKLFF
NA	TRBV14	TRBJ2-3	many	TGTGCCAGCAGCCAGTTACGGGGCACAGATACGCAGTATTTT	CASSQLRGTDTQYF
NA	TRBV6-5	TRBJ1-2	NA	TGTGCCAGCAGTTACGGCGGGGCGATGGACTATGGCTACACCTTC	CASSYGGAMDYGYTF
TRBD1	TRBV5-1	TRBJ1-5	NA	TGCGCCAGCAGCGTCGACACAGGGGTCCCTTATAGCAATCAGCCCCAGCATTTT	CASSVDTGVPYSNQPQHF
NA	TRBV7-2	TRBJ2-3	many	TGTGCCAGCAGCTTAGAGCCAGTCACAGATACGCAGTATTTT	CASSLEPVTDTQYF
NA	TRBV7-9	TRBJ2-2	many	TGTGCCAGCAGCTTGGTAGGGAACACCGGGGAGCTGTTTTTT	CASSLVGNTGELFF
TRBD1	TRBV12-3/TRBV12-4	TRBJ2-2	NA	TGTGCCAGCAGGGACAGGGCTGGGGGCGACACCGGGGAGCTGTTTTTT	CASRDRAGGDTGELFF
NA	TRBV4-1	TRBJ1-5	NA	TGCGCCAGCAGCCAACATATTAATCAGCCCCAGCATTTT	CASSQHINQPQHF
NA	TRBV5-1	TRBJ2-3	NA	TGCGCCAGCAGCGTCGCGGGGCCAGATACGCAGTATTTT	CASSVAGPDTQYF
TRBD2	TRBV15	TRBJ2-5	NA	TGTGCCACCATCCTACTAACCGGGACTAGCAAGGGCAATAAAGAGACCCAGTACTTC	CATILLTGTSKGNKETQYF
NA	TRBV10-3	TRBJ1-1	many	TGTGCCATCAGTGAGAGAGGGCAGGAGTTCGCTGAAGCTTTCTTT	CAISERGQEFAEAFF
NA	TRBV12-3/TRBV12-4	TRBJ2-5	few	TGTGCCAGCAGTCACGGGGGGCAGGCACAAGAGACCCAGTACTTC	CASSHGGQAQETQYF
NA	TRBV12-3/TRBV12-4	TRBJ2-2	NA	TGTGCCAGCAGTTTCTGGGAGAACGGGGAGCTGTTTTTT	CASSFWENGELFF
TRBD2	TRBV6-1	TRBJ2-5	NA	TGTGCCACCTCCGAAACTAGCGACCCCCAAGAGACCCAGTACTTC	CATSETSDPQETQYF
NA	TRBV5-5	TRBJ2-7	NA	TGTGCCAGCAGCTCCCCCGATTGGGGGCCGGACGAGCAGTACTTC	CASSSPDWGPDEQYF
NA	TRBV5-1	TRBJ1-5	few	TGCGCCAGCAGCGACGGCTTGGGTCAGCCCCAGCATTTT	CASSDGLGQPQHF
NA	TRBV7-2	TRBJ2-3	many	TGTGCCAGCAGCTTAGTCGCCGCGGATACGCAGTATTTT	CASSLVAADTQYF
TRBD1	TRBV10-1	TRBJ2-1	few	TGCGCCAGCAGTGAGTCCACAGGGGGAATTCTGATGGTCAATGAGCAGTTCTTC	CASSESTGGILMVNEQFF
NA	TRBV5-1	TRBJ1-3	few	TGCGCCAGCCAGTTTCGGGGAAACACCATATATTTT	CASQFRGNTIYF
TRBD1	TRBV27	TRBJ2-1	few	TGTGCCAGCAGTTTATTGGGACAGTACAATGAGCAGTTCTTC	CASSLLGQYNEQFF
TRBD1	TRBV4-2	TRBJ2-1	few	TGTGCCAGCAGCCAAGGGGTCGCTGACAGGGGGGGATATGAGCAGTTCTTC	CASSQGVADRGGYEQFF
NA	TRBV6-1	TRBJ2-1	few	TGTGCCAGCAGTGGACCGGGACCCCGAACTTCCTACAATGAGCAGTTCTTC	CASSGPGPRTSYNEQFF
TRBD2	TRBV7-2	TRBJ2-3	NA	TGTGCCAGCAGGATAGGGGCGGGGGGGCCGGATACGCAGTATTTT	CASRIGAGGPDTQYF
NA	TRBV5-1	TRBJ2-5	many	TGCGCCAGCAGCCCGGGACCCGGGTACCAAGAGACCCAGTACTTC	CASSPGPGYQETQYF
NA	TRBV12-3/TRBV12-4	TRBJ2-7	many	TGTGCCAGCAGTTTGGTGGGCGGGATCTCCTCCGAGCAGTACTTC	CASSLVGGISSEQYF
TRBD1	TRBV5-1	TRBJ1-6	few	TGCGCCAGCAGCGAGGGGGCCAATAATTCACCCCTCCACTTT	CASSEGANNSPLHF
TRBD2	TRBV9	TRBJ2-3	many	TGTGCCAGCAGCGTTCTTAGCGGGGGGGCCTTAGATACGCAGTATTTT	CASSVLSGGALDTQYF
TRBD1	TRBV5-1	TRBJ2-5	many	TGCGCCAGCAGGGGGACAGCCCAAGAGACCCAGTACTTC	CASRGTAQETQYF
NA	TRBV4-3	TRBJ2-5	few	TGCGCCAGCAGCCAGGGGGGAGTCCAAGAGACCCAGTACTTC	CASSQGGVQETQYF
NA	TRBV7-2	TRBJ2-5	NA	TGTGCCAGCAGCTTAGCGGTCAATACGGTCATGACCCAGTACTTC	CASSLAVNTVMTQYF
TRBD1	TRBV5-1	TRBJ1-1	NA	TGCGCCAGCCGCTTAGGGACAGCGAACACTGAAGCTTTCTTT	CASRLGTANTEAFF
NA	TRBV14	TRBJ2-3	few	TGTGCCAGCAGCCATACCGGCCTAGCGTCGTGGTATGAGGCAGATACGCAGTATTTT	CASSHTGLASWYEADTQYF
NA	TRBV6-5	TRBJ2-2	NA	TGTGCCAGCAGTTACTCGCTCGGACTGATTAATTCCGGGGAGCTGTTTTTT	CASSYSLGLINSGELFF
TRBD2	TRBV27	TRBJ2-7	many	TGTGCCAGCAGTCCCGGGACTAGCGGGAGGTCCTACGAGCAGTACTTC	CASSPGTSGRSYEQYF
NA	TRBV20-1	TRBJ1-5	few	TGCAGTGCCCTGAACGGGGATACGGCCCAGCATTTT	CSALNGDTAQHF
NA	TRBV15	TRBJ1-6	few	TGTGCCACCAGCACCCGTAGGGGACCCCTCCACTTT	CATSTRRGPLHF